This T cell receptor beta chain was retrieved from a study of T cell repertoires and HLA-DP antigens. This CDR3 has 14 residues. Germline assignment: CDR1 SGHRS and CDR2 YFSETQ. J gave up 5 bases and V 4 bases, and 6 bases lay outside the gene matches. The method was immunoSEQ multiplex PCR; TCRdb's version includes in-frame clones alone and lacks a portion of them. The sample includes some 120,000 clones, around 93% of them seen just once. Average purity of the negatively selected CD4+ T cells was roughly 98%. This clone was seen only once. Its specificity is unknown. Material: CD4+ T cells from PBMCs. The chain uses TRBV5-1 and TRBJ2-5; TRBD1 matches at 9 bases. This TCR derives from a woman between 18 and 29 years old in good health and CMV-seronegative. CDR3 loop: CASSRDRVRETQYF. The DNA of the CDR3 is TGCGCCAGCAGCCGGGACAGGGTCCGGGAGACCCAGTACTTC.